This T cell receptor (beta chain) was recorded in a study of beta chain features in type 1 diabetes. For the study at large: Patients looked much like healthy donors when it came to age, gender and cell yields.

Expressed TCRB transcripts were sequenced because the entire RNA isolate underwent reverse transcription. TCRdb keeps only in-frame clones here, not all; method: immunoSEQ multiplex PCR. The table has about 710,000 clones, over 13% seen once. Cell sorting via CD45RO/CCR7/CD25/CD127/CD95/CD27 was performed to obtain CD4+ naive, central memory, regulatory and stem cell-like memory cells. This clone was detected only a few times. Antigen: not known. The CDR3 is 16 amino acids. CDR1 and CDR2 from the germline V gene are SGDLS and YYNGEE. With 0 bases removed from V and 0 bases from J, the gap between germline ends came to 9 bases. Whole-study findings and limits: Type 1 diabetes patients showed a moderate but significant shortening of TCRB CDR3s in all four CD4+ subsets.

The receptor comes from a man between 18 and 35 years old with type 1 diabetes. Sequencing was carried out using naive CD4+ T cells from blood. This chain links TRBV9 with TRBJ2-2, with D tentatively TRBD2 (6 bases). The CDR3 DNA is TGTGCCAGCAGCGTAGAGGACTATTCGAACACCGGGGAGCTGTTTTTT. This codes for CASSVEDYSNTGELFF.